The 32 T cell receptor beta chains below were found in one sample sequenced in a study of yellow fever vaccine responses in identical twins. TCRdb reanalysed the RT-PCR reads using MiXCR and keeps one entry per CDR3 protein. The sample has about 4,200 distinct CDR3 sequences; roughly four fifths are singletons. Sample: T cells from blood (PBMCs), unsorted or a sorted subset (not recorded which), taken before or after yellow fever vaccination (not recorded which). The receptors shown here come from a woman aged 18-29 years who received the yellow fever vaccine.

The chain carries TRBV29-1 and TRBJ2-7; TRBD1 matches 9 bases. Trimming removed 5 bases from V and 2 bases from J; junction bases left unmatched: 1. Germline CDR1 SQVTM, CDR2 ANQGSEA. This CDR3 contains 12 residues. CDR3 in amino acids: CSVRQGAYEQYF. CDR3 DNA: TGCAGCGTTAGACAGGGGGCCTACGAGCAGTACTTC.

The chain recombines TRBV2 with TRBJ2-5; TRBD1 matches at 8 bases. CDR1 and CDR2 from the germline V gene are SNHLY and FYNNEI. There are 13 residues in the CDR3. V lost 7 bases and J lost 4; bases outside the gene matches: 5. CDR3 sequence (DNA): TGTGCCAGCAACCTCGGACAGGGAGAGACCCAGTACTTC. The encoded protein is CASNLGQGETQYF.

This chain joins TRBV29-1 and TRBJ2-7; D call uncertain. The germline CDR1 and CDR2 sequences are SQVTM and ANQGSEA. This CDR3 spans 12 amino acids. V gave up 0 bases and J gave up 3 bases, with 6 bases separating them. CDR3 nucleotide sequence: TGCAGCGTTGAAGAGAGCAGCTACGAGCAGTACTTC. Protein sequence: CSVEESSYEQYF.

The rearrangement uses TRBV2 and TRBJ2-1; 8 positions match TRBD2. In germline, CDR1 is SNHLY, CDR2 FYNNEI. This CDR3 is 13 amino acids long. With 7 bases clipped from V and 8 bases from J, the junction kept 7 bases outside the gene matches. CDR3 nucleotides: TGTGCCAGCACCTCGGGACTAGGTTATGAGCAGTTCTTC. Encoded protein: CASTSGLGYEQFF.

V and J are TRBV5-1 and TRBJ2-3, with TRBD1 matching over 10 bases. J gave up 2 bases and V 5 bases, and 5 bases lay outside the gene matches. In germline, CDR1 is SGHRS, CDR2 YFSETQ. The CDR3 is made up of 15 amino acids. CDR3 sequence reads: CASSWGQGITDTQYF. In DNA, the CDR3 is TGCGCCAGCAGTTGGGGACAGGGGATCACAGATACGCAGTATTTT. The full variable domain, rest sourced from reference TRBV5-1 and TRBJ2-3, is KAGVTQTPRYLIKTRGQQVTLSCSPISGHRSVSWYQQTPGQGLQFLFEYFSETQRNKGNFPGRFSGRQFSNSRSEMNVSTLELGDSALYLCASSWGQGITDTQYFGPGTRLTVL.

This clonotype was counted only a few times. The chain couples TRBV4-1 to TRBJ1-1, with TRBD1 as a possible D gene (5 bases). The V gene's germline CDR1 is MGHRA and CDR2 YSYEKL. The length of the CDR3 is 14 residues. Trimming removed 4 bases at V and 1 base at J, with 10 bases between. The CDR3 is CASSLGGGNTEAFF. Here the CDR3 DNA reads TGCGCCAGCAGCCTCGGGGGAGGGAACACTGAAGCTTTCTTT.

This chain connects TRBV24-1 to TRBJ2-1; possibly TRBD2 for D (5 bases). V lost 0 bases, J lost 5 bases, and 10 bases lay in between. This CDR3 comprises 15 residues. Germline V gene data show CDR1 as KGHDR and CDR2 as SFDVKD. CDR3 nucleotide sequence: TGTGCCACCAGTGATTTGCGCAGAGGGAACAATGAGCAGTTCTTC. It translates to CATSDLRRGNNEQFF.

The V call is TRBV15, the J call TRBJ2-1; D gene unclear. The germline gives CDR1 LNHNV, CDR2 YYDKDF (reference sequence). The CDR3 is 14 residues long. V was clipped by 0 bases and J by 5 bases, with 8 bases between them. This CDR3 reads CATSRDRVNNEQFF. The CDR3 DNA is TGTGCCACCAGCAGAGATCGCGTAAACAATGAGCAGTTCTTC.

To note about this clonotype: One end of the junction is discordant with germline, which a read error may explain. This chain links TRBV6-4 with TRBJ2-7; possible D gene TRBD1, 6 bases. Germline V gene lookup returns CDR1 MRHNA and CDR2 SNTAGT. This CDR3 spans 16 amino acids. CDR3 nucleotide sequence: TGTGCCAGCAGAGACTTGGACAGCCCCGGAAACTACGAGCAGTACTTC. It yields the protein CASRDLDSPGNYEQYF.

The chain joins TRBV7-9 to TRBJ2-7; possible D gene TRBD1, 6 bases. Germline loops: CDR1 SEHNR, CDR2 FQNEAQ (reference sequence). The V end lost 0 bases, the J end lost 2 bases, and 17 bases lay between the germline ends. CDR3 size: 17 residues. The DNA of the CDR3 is TGTGCCAGCAGCTTAGCTTTCAGGGGCAGGGACGCCTACGAGCAGTACTTC. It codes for CASSLAFRGRDAYEQYF.

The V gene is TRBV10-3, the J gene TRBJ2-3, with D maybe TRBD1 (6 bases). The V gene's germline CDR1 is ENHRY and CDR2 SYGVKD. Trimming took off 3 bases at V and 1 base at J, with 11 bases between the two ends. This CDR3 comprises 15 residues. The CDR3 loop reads CAISDRDMRTDTQYF. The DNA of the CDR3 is TGTGCCATCAGTGACCGGGACATGCGCACAGATACGCAGTATTTT.

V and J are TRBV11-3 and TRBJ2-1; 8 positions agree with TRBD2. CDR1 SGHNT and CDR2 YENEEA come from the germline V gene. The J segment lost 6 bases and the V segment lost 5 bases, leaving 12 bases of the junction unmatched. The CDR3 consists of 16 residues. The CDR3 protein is CASSPVSGGPGNEQFF. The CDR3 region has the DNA TGTGCCAGCAGCCCCGTGTCGGGAGGGCCCGGCAATGAGCAGTTCTTC.

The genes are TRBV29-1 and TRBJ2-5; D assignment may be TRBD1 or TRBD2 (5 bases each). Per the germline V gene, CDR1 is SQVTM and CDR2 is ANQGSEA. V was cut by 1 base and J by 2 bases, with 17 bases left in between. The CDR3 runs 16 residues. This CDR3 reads CSVEGGRVREQETQYF. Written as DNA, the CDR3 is TGCAGCGTTGAAGGTGGCAGGGTGAGGGAACAAGAGACCCAGTACTTC.

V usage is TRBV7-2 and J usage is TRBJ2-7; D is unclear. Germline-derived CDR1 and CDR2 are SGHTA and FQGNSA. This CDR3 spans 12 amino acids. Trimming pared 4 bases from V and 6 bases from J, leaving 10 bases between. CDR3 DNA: TGTGCCAGCAGCTCCCCAAAAACCGAGCAGTACTTC. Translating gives CASSSPKTEQYF.

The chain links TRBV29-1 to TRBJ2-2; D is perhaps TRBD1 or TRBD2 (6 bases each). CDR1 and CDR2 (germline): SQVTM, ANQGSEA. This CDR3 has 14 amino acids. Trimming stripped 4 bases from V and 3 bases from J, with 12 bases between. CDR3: CSVGRGLDTGELFF. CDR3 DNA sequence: TGCAGCGTTGGTCGGGGGCTGGACACCGGGGAGCTGTTTTTT.

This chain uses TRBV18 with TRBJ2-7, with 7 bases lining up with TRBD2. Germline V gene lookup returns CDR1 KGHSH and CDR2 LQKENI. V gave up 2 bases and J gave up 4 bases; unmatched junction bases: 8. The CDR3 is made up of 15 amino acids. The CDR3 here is CASSPWEGSEYEQYF. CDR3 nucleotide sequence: TGTGCCAGCTCACCATGGGAGGGATCGGAATACGAGCAGTACTTC.

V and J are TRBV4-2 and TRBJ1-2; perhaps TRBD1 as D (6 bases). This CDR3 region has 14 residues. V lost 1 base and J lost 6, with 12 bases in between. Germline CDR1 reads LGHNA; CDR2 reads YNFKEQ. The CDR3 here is CASSQGGASDGYTF. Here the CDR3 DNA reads TGTGCCAGCAGCCAAGGGGGGGCATCTGATGGCTACACCTTC.

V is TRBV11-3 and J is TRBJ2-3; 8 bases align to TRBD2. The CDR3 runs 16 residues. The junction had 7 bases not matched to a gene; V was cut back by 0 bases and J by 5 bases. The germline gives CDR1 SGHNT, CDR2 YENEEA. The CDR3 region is CASSLDPGGPGDTQYF. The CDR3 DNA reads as TGTGCCAGCAGCTTAGATCCGGGGGGGCCGGGAGATACGCAGTATTTT.

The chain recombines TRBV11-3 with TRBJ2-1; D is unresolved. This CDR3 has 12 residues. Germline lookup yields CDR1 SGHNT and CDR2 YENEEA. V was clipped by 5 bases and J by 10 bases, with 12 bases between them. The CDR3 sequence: CASSPNFGEQFF. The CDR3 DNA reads TGTGCCAGCAGCCCCAATTTTGGGGAGCAGTTCTTC.

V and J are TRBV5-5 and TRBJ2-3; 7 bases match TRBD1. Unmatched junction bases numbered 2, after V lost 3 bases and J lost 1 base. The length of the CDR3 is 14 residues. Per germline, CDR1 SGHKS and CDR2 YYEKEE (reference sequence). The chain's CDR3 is CASSSGTGTDTQYF. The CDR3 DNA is TGTGCCAGCAGCTCCGGGACAGGCACAGATACGCAGTATTTT.

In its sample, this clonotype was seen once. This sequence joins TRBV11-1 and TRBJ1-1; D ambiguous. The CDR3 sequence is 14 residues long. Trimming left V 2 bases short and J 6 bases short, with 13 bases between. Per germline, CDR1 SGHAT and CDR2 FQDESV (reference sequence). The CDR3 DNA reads TGTGCCAGCAGCTTATCCCTGGATGGCGCTGAAGCTTTCTTT. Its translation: CASSLSLDGAEAFF.

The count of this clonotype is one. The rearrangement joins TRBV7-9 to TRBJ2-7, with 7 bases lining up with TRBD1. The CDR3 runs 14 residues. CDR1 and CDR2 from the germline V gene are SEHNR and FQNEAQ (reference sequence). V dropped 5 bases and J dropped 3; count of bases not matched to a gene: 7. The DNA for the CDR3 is TGTGCCAGCAGCCCGACCGGGACAGTCTACGAGCAGTACTTC. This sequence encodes CASSPTGTVYEQYF.

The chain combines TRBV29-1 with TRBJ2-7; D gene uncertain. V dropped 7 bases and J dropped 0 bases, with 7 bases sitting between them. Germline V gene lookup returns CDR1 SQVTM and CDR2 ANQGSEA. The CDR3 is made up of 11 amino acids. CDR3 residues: CSARSSYEQYF. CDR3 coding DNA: TGCAGCGCCAGGAGCTCCTACGAGCAGTACTTC.

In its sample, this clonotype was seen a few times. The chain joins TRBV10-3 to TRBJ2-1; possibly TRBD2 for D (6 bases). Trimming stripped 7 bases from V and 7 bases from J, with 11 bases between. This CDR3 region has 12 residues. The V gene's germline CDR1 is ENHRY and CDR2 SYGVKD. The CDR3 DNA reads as TGTGCCATCAATACGGGAGCGAATGAGCAGTTCTTC. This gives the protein CAINTGANEQFF.

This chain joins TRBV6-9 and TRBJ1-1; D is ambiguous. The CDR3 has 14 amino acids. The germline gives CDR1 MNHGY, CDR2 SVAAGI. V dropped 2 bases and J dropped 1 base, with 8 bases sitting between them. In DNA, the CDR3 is TGTGCCAGCAGTTATCGTACAGAGAACACTGAAGCTTTCTTT. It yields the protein CASSYRTENTEAFF.

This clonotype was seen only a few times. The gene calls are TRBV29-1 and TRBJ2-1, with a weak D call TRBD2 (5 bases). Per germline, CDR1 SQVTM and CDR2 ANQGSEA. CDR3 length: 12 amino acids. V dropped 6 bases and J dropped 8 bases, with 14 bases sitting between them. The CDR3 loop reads CSVGGPSDEQFF. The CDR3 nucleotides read TGCAGCGTGGGCGGGCCAAGCGATGAGCAGTTCTTC.

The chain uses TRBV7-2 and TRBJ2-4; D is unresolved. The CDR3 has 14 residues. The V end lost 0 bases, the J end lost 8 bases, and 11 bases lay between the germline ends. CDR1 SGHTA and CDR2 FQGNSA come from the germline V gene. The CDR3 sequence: CASSLAGPRHIQYF. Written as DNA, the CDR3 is TGTGCCAGCAGCTTAGCCGGACCTCGGCACATTCAGTACTTC.

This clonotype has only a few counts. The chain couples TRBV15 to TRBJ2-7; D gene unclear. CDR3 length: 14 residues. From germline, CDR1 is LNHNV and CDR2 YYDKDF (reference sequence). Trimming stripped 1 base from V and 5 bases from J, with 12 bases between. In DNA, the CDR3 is TGTGCCACCAGCAGAGGGATCCAGGTCCACGAGCAGTACTTC. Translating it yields CATSRGIQVHEQYF.

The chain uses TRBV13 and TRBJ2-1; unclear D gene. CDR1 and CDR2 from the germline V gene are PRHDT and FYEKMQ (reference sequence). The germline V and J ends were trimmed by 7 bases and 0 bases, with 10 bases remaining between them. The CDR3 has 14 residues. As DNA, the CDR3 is TGTGCCAGCATGAAATCGAGCTCCTACAATGAGCAGTTCTTC. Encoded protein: CASMKSSSYNEQFF.

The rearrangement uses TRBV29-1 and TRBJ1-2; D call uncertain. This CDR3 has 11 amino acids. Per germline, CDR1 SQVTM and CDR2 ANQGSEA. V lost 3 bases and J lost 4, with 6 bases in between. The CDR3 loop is CSVDGSYGYTF. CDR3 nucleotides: TGCAGCGTTGATGGGAGCTATGGCTACACCTTC. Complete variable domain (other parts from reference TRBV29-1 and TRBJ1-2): SAVISQKPSRDICQRGTSLTIQCQVDSQVTMMFWYRQQPGQSLTLIATANQGSEATYESGFVIDKFPISRPNLTFSTLTVSNMSPEDSSIYLCSVDGSYGYTFGSGTRLTVV.

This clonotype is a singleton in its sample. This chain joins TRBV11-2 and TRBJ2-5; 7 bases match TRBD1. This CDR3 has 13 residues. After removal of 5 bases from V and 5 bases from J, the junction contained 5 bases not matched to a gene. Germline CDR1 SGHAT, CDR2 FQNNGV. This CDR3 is CASSKTGLETQYF. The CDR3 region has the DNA TGTGCCAGCAGCAAGACAGGGCTGGAGACCCAGTACTTC.

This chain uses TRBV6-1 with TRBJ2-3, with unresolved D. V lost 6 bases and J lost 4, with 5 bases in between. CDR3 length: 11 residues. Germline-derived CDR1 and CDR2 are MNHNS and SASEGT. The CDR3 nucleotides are TGTGCCAGCAGAGGCGCAGATACGCAGTATTTT. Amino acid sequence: CASRGADTQYF.